The rows below give T cell receptor beta chains drawn from one sample of a study of response to subunit inactivated influenza vaccine. TCRdb used MiXCR to reprocess the RT-PCR reads, holding one entry per CDR3 protein. The sample contains 280,000 or so distinct CDR3 sequences, just over 20% of which appear only once. Specimen: PBMCs from blood, collected 21 months after vaccination. Every receptor here comes from a man aged 45-69 years who received an inactivated influenza vaccine. The CDR3 runs from the conserved cysteine through the conserved F or W.

v_gene: TRBV15
j_gene: TRBJ1-2
CDR3aa: CATSRDRGSNYGYTF

v_gene: TRBV4-3
j_gene: TRBJ1-5
CDR3aa: CASSQDFRQPQHF

v_gene: TRBV19
j_gene: TRBJ2-6
CDR3aa: CASSIERLSGANVLTF

v_gene: TRBV6-2/TRBV6-3
j_gene: TRBJ1-5
CDR3aa: CASSVDRANQPQHF

v_gene: TRBV20-1
j_gene: TRBJ1-2
CDR3aa: CSTRSSGYTF

v_gene: TRBV29-1
j_gene: TRBJ1-1
CDR3aa: CSVALMSLNTEAFF

v_gene: TRBV5-1
j_gene: TRBJ2-2
CDR3aa: CASSFQGAGTGELFF

v_gene: TRBV29-1
j_gene: TRBJ2-1
CDR3aa: CSVQPRLATNEQFF

v_gene: TRBV19
j_gene: TRBJ1-5
CDR3aa: CASSIDGGSNQPQHF

v_gene: TRBV10-1
j_gene: TRBJ1-4
CDR3aa: CASILDRGREKLFF

v_gene: TRBV7-9
j_gene: TRBJ2-5
CDR3aa: CASSLVARIAGQETQYF

v_gene: TRBV10-3
j_gene: TRBJ2-1
CDR3aa: CAIAPSGGNEQFF

v_gene: TRBV6-2/TRBV6-3
j_gene: TRBJ1-2
CDR3aa: CASSPTVEGQLSNYGYTF

v_gene: TRBV3-1
j_gene: TRBJ2-7
CDR3aa: CASSQSSGASYEQYF

v_gene: TRBV21-1
j_gene: TRBJ2-5
CDR3aa: CASSKECSRDRAQETQYF

v_gene: TRBV12-3/TRBV12-4
j_gene: TRBJ1-2
CDR3aa: CASSPPQGVYTF

v_gene: TRBV4-2
j_gene: TRBJ1-6
CDR3aa: CASSEGQTINSPLHF

v_gene: TRBV5-1
j_gene: TRBJ2-3
CDR3aa: CASLDRVSDTQYF

v_gene: TRBV7-2
j_gene: TRBJ1-3
CDR3aa: CASSTAPGRNTIYF

v_gene: TRBV7-8
j_gene: TRBJ2-3
CDR3aa: CASSLFRGITGDTQYF

v_gene: TRBV12-3/TRBV12-4
j_gene: TRBJ2-1
CDR3aa: CASRLGLADYNEQFF

v_gene: TRBV12-3/TRBV12-4
j_gene: TRBJ1-6
CDR3aa: CASSNRAPYRLLNSPLHF

v_gene: TRBV7-9
j_gene: TRBJ1-1
CDR3aa: CASSFPGQKNTEAFF

v_gene: TRBV5-1
j_gene: TRBJ1-1
CDR3aa: CASSSGQGFTEAFF

v_gene: TRBV9
j_gene: TRBJ1-1
CDR3aa: CASSVVAGMNTEAFF

v_gene: TRBV3-1
j_gene: TRBJ1-5
CDR3aa: CASSQDSGNNQPQHF

v_gene: TRBV27
j_gene: TRBJ2-2
CDR3aa: CASSRRNTGELFF

v_gene: TRBV3-1
j_gene: TRBJ1-4
CDR3aa: CASSQGTGGSEKLFF

v_gene: TRBV4-3
j_gene: TRBJ2-4
CDR3aa: CASSQNPGQGIQYF

v_gene: TRBV3-1
j_gene: TRBJ1-5
CDR3aa: CASSPRTVQPQHF

v_gene: TRBV5-1
j_gene: TRBJ1-1
CDR3aa: CASSRGRGAEAFF

v_gene: TRBV30
j_gene: TRBJ1-5
CDR3aa: CAWSVRGAIYSNQPQHF

v_gene: TRBV5-8
j_gene: TRBJ2-6
CDR3aa: CASSSGPGANFLTF

v_gene: TRBV5-1
j_gene: TRBJ2-3
CDR3aa: CASSLGEGGDTQYF

v_gene: TRBV12-3/TRBV12-4
j_gene: TRBJ1-6
CDR3aa: CASSFMGSIVSPLHF

v_gene: TRBV6-2/TRBV6-3
j_gene: TRBJ1-2
CDR3aa: CASRKSGFDYGYTF

v_gene: TRBV19
j_gene: TRBJ2-7
CDR3aa: CASGIGTETYEQYF

v_gene: TRBV20-1
j_gene: TRBJ2-2
CDR3aa: CSAGHTGELFF

v_gene: TRBV7-9
j_gene: TRBJ2-7
CDR3aa: CASSLTGDLYEQYF

v_gene: TRBV7-9
j_gene: TRBJ1-1
CDR3aa: CASSLDVNEAFF

v_gene: TRBV20-1
j_gene: TRBJ2-7
CDR3aa: CSSSWGRSYEQYF

v_gene: TRBV5-1
j_gene: TRBJ2-1
CDR3aa: CASSLSTVGNEQFF

v_gene: TRBV11-1
j_gene: TRBJ1-3
CDR3aa: CASSSTIQGGSSGNTIYF

v_gene: TRBV12-3/TRBV12-4
j_gene: TRBJ1-1
CDR3aa: CASSLVGRETEAFF

v_gene: TRBV12-3/TRBV12-4
j_gene: TRBJ2-7
CDR3aa: CASSFGRQSYEQYF

v_gene: TRBV4-1
j_gene: TRBJ1-6
CDR3aa: CASSHVDTNSPLHF

v_gene: TRBV12-3/TRBV12-4
j_gene: TRBJ1-4
CDR3aa: CASSWRGQQRTNEKLFF

v_gene: TRBV3-1
j_gene: TRBJ2-2
CDR3aa: CASSQDILAGTGELFF

v_gene: TRBV2
j_gene: TRBJ2-1
CDR3aa: CASRSPFYNEQFF

v_gene: TRBV4-1
j_gene: TRBJ1-6
CDR3aa: CASSQAENSPLHF

v_gene: TRBV4-2
j_gene: TRBJ2-7
CDR3aa: CASSQNGQPKYEQYF

v_gene: TRBV7-9
j_gene: TRBJ2-7
CDR3aa: CASSSELFITSEQYF

v_gene: TRBV20-1
j_gene: TRBJ2-5
CDR3aa: CSASDAGQETQYF

v_gene: TRBV28
j_gene: TRBJ2-5
CDR3aa: CASSSGLAGEETQYF

v_gene: TRBV28
j_gene: TRBJ1-6
CDR3aa: CASSLLGHNSPLHF

v_gene: TRBV6-2/TRBV6-3
j_gene: TRBJ1-1
CDR3aa: CASSWGQGGLNTEAFF

v_gene: TRBV7-9
j_gene: TRBJ2-3
CDR3aa: CASSPLADTQYF

v_gene: TRBV10-1
j_gene: TRBJ2-1
CDR3aa: CASSEFQGSYNEQFF

v_gene: TRBV11-2
j_gene: TRBJ1-2
CDR3aa: CASSLGPGTAYYGYTF

v_gene: TRBV7-9
j_gene: TRBJ1-5
CDR3aa: CASSWGSGGGQPQHF